This passage covers 24 T cell receptor beta chains from one sample sequenced in a study of radiation and T cells in renal cell carcinoma. Time point indicated: blood 2 weeks post-SBRT. Treatment noted: 15 Gy SBRT to primary tumor, nephrectomy 4 weeks later. Clones were read by immunoSEQ multiplex PCR, and TCRdb kept only the in-frame ones, dropping some. The sample consists of some 150,000 clones, roughly 87% of them appearing once. Sequencing used blood, obtained from a patient whose treatment included radiotherapy and nephrectomy. The origin of the receptors is a woman in her fifties or sixties with renal cell carcinoma.

This clone appeared a single time. This sample includes further DNA sequences coding for the same CDR3. The chain employs TRBV19 and TRBJ2-6, with D possibly matching TRBD1 (6 bases). V shed 4 bases and J shed 2 bases, with 9 bases lying between them. CDR1 LNHDA and CDR2 SQIVND come from the germline V gene (reference sequence). The CDR3 is 15 residues long. This CDR3 is CASSTNRAGANVLTF. The CDR3 coding sequence is TGTGCCAGTAGTACTAACAGGGCTGGGGCCAACGTCCTGACTTTC.

The chain has TRBV2 and TRBJ1-6; 7 nucleotides agree with TRBD1. V lost 5 bases and J lost 6; bases outside the gene matches: 4. Per germline, CDR1 SNHLY and CDR2 FYNNEI. The CDR3 has 14 residues. The CDR3 DNA reads TGTGCCAGCAGTTTACGACAGGGTAATTCACCCCTCCACTTT. Amino acids: CASSLRQGNSPLHF.

The chain links TRBV7-9 to TRBJ2-1, with D perhaps matching TRBD1 or TRBD2 (5 bases each). The CDR3 has 16 amino acids. CDR1 and CDR2 from the germline V gene are SEHNR and FQNEAQ (reference sequence). Trimming cost V 7 bases and J 1 base, with 17 bases left between them. As DNA, the CDR3 is TGTGCCAGCACCTTGGTAAGTGGGGGTTCCTACAATGAGCAGTTCTTC. Translating gives CASTLVSGGSYNEQFF.

This clone was found once. V usage is TRBV29-1 and J usage is TRBJ1-3; the D is unclear. This CDR3 has 13 residues. Trimming cost V 6 bases and J 0 bases, with 9 bases left between them. The germline gives CDR1 SQVTM, CDR2 ANQGSEA. The CDR3 spells CSVYLPSGNTIYF. CDR3 sequence (DNA): TGCAGCGTCTACCTTCCCTCTGGAAACACCATATATTTT.

In this sample, this clone turned up a few times. The chain couples TRBV9 to TRBJ2-7; 10 bases agree with TRBD2. The CDR3 length is 16 residues. The junction had 13 bases not matched to a gene; V was cut back by 3 bases and J by 7 bases. Germline V gene data show CDR1 as SGDLS and CDR2 as YYNGEE. The CDR3 sequence: CASSAPVAGGALEQYF. The CDR3 DNA reads TGTGCCAGCAGCGCCCCCGTAGCGGGGGGCGCCCTGGAGCAGTACTTC.

CDR3 DNA sequence: TGTGCCAGCAGCTTAGCCGGGGCCGGCGCGGGTAATTCACCCCTCCACTTT. Translation gives CASSLAGAGAGNSPLHF. The V gene is TRBV11-2, the J gene TRBJ1-6; D might be TRBD1 (5 bases). The CDR3 spans 17 residues. Trimming shortened V by 1 base and J by 6 bases, and 16 bases separated the two germline ends. Germline V gene lookup returns CDR1 SGHAT and CDR2 FQNNGV.

The chain couples TRBV4-2 to TRBJ2-7; 8 positions agree with TRBD1. Per the germline V gene, CDR1 is LGHNA and CDR2 is YNFKEQ. The CDR3 consists of 14 residues. Trimming at V came to 5 bases and at J to 0 bases, leaving 3 bases not matched to a gene. The CDR3 nucleotides are TGTGCCAGCAGCGAACAGGGGGGCTCCTACGAGCAGTACTTC. Translation: CASSEQGGSYEQYF.

The chain has TRBV18 and TRBJ2-1; D possibly corresponds to TRBD1 (5 bases). The ends were cut back, 2 bases at V and 8 bases at J, with 10 bases in the middle. This CDR3 is 13 amino acids long. Germline assignment: CDR1 KGHSH and CDR2 LQKENI. Here the CDR3 DNA reads TGTGCCAGCTCACCAAATCAGGGTGATGAGCAGTTCTTC. Translation: CASSPNQGDEQFF. Complete variable domain (other parts from reference TRBV18 and TRBJ2-1): NAGVMQNPRHLVRRRGQEARLRCSPMKGHSHVYWYRQLPEEGLKFMVYLQKENIIDESGMPKERFSAEFPKEGPSILRIQQVVRGDSAAYFCASSPNQGDEQFFGPGTRLTVL.

The J gene is TRBJ1-2, the V gene TRBV7-9; D might be TRBD1 (6 bases). CDR3 size: 16 residues. Germline V gene lookup returns CDR1 SEHNR and CDR2 FQNEAQ (reference sequence). V was pared by 0 bases and J by 7 bases, with 18 bases between. The CDR3 protein is CASSLADQGRTFGYTF. CDR3 DNA sequence: TGTGCCAGCAGCTTAGCCGATCAGGGGCGCACTTTTGGCTACACCTTC. The whole variable domain, filled in from reference TRBV7-9 and TRBJ1-2, reads DTGVSQNPRHKITKRGQNVTFRCDPISEHNRLYWYRQTLGQGPEFLTYFQNEAQLEKSRLLSDRFSAERPKGSFSTLEIQRTEQGDSAMYLCASSLADQGRTFGYTFGSGTRLTVV.

The rearrangement links TRBV5-1 to TRBJ2-2; weak D call: TRBD2 (5 bases). Germline values: CDR1 SGHRS, CDR2 YFSETQ. This CDR3 is 16 amino acids long. The ends were cut back, 0 bases at V and 2 bases at J, with 11 bases in the middle. The CDR3 DNA follows: TGCGCCAGCAGCTTGGGGGTCGGGATCAACACCGGGGAGCTGTTTTTT. Translation gives CASSLGVGINTGELFF.

The chain recombines TRBV18 with TRBJ2-5, with 8 bases lining up with TRBD2. The CDR3 loop spans 13 amino acids. Germline V gene lookup returns CDR1 KGHSH and CDR2 LQKENI. Trimming cost V 6 bases and J 4 bases; bases outside gene matches: 4. This chain's CDR3 is CASSGGAGETQYF. The CDR3 coding sequence is TGTGCCAGCTCCGGGGGGGCCGGAGAGACCCAGTACTTC.

The chain is built from TRBV19 and TRBJ1-1; D not certain. The CDR3 is made up of 14 amino acids. Looked up from germline, CDR1 is LNHDA and CDR2 is SQIVND (reference sequence). Trimming removed 5 bases from V and 0 bases from J, with 10 bases in between. In nucleotides, the CDR3 is TGTGCCAGTAGTCTTAGGTCGGTGAACACTGAAGCTTTCTTT. It translates to CASSLRSVNTEAFF.

The chain is built from TRBV7-9 and TRBJ1-4; no definite D call. V shed 5 bases and J shed 6 bases, with 19 bases lying between them. The CDR3 runs 16 residues. Germline V gene data show CDR1 as SEHNR and CDR2 as FQNEAQ (reference sequence). Written as DNA, the CDR3 is TGTGCCAGCAGCCGAGTGGTAGGCCCATCGGATGAAAAACTGTTTTTT. This translates into CASSRVVGPSDEKLFF.

The V and J genes are TRBV10-3 and TRBJ1-3; possibly TRBD1 for D (5 bases). Per the germline V gene, CDR1 is ENHRY and CDR2 is SYGVKD. The CDR3 length is 13 residues. Trimming took off 5 bases at V and 7 bases at J, with 12 bases between the two ends. The CDR3 spells CAISRDGGNTIYF. The CDR3 DNA follows: TGTGCCATCAGTCGCGACGGGGGTAACACCATATATTTT.

V and J are TRBV28 and TRBJ2-7, with 9 bases that match TRBD1. J gave up 1 base and V 7 bases, and 8 bases lay outside the gene matches. Germline V lookup: CDR1 MDHEN, CDR2 SYDVKM. The CDR3 totals 15 residues. As DNA, the CDR3 is TGTGCCAGCACCGCCACCGGGACAGGGTCCTACGAGCAGTACTTC. Its protein is CASTATGTGSYEQYF.

The chain combines TRBV6-6 with TRBJ2-7; D call uncertain. CDR1 MNHNY and CDR2 SVGAGI come from the germline V gene (reference sequence). The CDR3 runs to 12 residues. V lost 4 bases, J lost 6 bases, and 10 bases lay in between. The CDR3 spells CASSSSHIEQYF. For the CDR3, the DNA is TGTGCCAGCAGTTCTTCCCACATCGAGCAGTACTTC.

The V call is TRBV6-6, the J call TRBJ1-1, with 9 positions matching TRBD1. CDR1 and CDR2 (germline): MNHNY, SVGAGI (reference sequence). Trimming removed 0 bases from V and 6 bases from J; junction bases left unmatched: 2. CDR3 length: 14 residues. The CDR3 is CASSYSRDRAEAFF. The DNA for the CDR3 is TGTGCCAGCAGTTACTCCCGGGACAGGGCTGAAGCTTTCTTT.

The chain recombines TRBV7-9 with TRBJ2-3; maybe TRBD1 (5 bases). The germline V gene has CDR1 SEHNR and CDR2 FQNEAQ (reference sequence). Deletions cut 0 bases from V and 2 bases from J, with 15 bases between. The CDR3 contains 17 residues. CDR3: CASSLAGIRESTDTQYF. The CDR3 DNA sequence: TGTGCCAGCAGCTTAGCAGGGATCAGGGAATCCACAGATACGCAGTATTTT.

This chain uses TRBV30 with TRBJ1-2; D is unresolved. Germline V gene sequence: CDR1 GTSNPN, CDR2 SVGIG (reference sequence). CDR3 length: 14 amino acids. The V gene lost 0 bases and the J gene lost 1 base, with 9 bases spanning the gap. The CDR3, as DNA: TGTGCCTGGAGTGTACTTGGGGTTAACTATGGCTACACCTTC. It yields the protein CAWSVLGVNYGYTF. The whole variable domain, remainder taken from reference TRBV30 and TRBJ1-2, is SQTIHQWPATLVQPVGSPLSLECTVEGTSNPNLYWYRQAAGRGLQLLFYSVGIGQISSEVPQNLSASRPQDRQFILSSKKLLLSDSGFYLCAWSVLGVNYGYTFGSGTRLTVV.

This chain connects TRBV7-2 to TRBJ2-5, with 7 bases matching TRBD1. The CDR3 contains 15 residues. Trimming at V came to 6 bases and at J to 5 bases, leaving 12 bases not matched to a gene. Germline-derived CDR1 and CDR2 are SGHTA and FQGNSA. CDR3 coding DNA: TGTGCCAGCAGACGTACAGGGGATTTGCAGGAGACCCAGTACTTC. Translation: CASRRTGDLQETQYF.

V usage is TRBV5-1 and J usage is TRBJ2-3; 16 nucleotides line up with TRBD2. This CDR3 has 15 residues. V lost 7 bases to trimming and J lost 2 bases; unmatched junction nucleotides: 1. Germline CDR1 is SGHRS and CDR2 is YFSETQ. CDR3 DNA: TGCGCCAGCGGGACTAGCGGGGGGGCCACAGATACGCAGTATTTT. This translates into CASGTSGGATDTQYF.

The rearrangement joins TRBV4-2 to TRBJ1-1; possibly TRBD1 for D (5 bases). The CDR3 is 14 residues long. Trimming took off 1 base at V and 5 bases at J, with 11 bases between the two ends. Germline V gives CDR1 LGHNA, CDR2 YNFKEQ. The CDR3 reads CASSQAGGPTEAFF. The CDR3 nucleotides are TGTGCCAGCAGCCAAGCTGGGGGACCAACTGAAGCTTTCTTT.

The chain links TRBV7-2 to TRBJ2-1; D not resolved. The CDR3 is made up of 18 amino acids. Trimming took off 0 bases at V and 1 base at J, with 16 bases between the two ends. Germline CDR1 SGHTA, CDR2 FQGNSA. CDR3 bases: TGTGCCAGCAGCTTAGCTCAGACCCTGGGTGATTCCTACAATGAGCAGTTCTTC. This translates into CASSLAQTLGDSYNEQFF.

The J gene is TRBJ1-4, the V gene TRBV2; D may be TRBD1 (6 bases). Per germline, CDR1 SNHLY and CDR2 FYNNEI. The V gene lost 6 bases and the J gene lost 8 bases, with 19 bases spanning the gap. The CDR3 is 15 amino acids. The CDR3, as DNA: TGTGCCAGCAGCCAGCGACAGGCGATGGGCGAAAAACTGTTTTTT. It yields the protein CASSQRQAMGEKLFF.